These 8 T cell receptor beta chains were all obtained from the same sample, sequenced in a study of blood T cell repertoires in COVID-19. Using immunoSEQ multiplex PCR, the repertoire was profiled, and TCRdb retains in-frame clones only, with some absent. The sample carries 60,000 or so clones, about 91% recorded once. Sequenced: peripheral blood. The receptors shown here come from an older woman with active COVID-19.

This chain connects TRBV4-1 to TRBJ2-3, with D maybe TRBD2 (6 bases). This CDR3 contains 15 residues. The V and J ends lost 0 bases and 2 bases respectively, with 9 bases between them. Germline V gene lookup returns CDR1 MGHRA and CDR2 YSYEKL. This CDR3 is CASSQDAGFTDTQYF. The DNA for the CDR3 is TGCGCCAGCAGCCAAGATGCGGGGTTCACAGATACGCAGTATTTT.

The V gene is TRBV7-3, the J gene TRBJ1-1; D unresolved. There are 13 residues in the CDR3. Looked up from germline, CDR1 is SGHTA and CDR2 is FQGTGA. V was shortened by 5 bases and J by 0 bases, with 7 bases between the two germline ends. Written as DNA, the CDR3 is TGTGCCAGCAGCCCACAAATGAACACTGAAGCTTTCTTT. Its protein is CASSPQMNTEAFF. The entire variable domain, with the rest obtained from reference TRBV7-3 and TRBJ1-1, is as follows: GAGVSQTPSNKVTEKGKYVELRCDPISGHTALYWYRQSLGQGPEFLIYFQGTGAADDSGLPNDRFFAVRPEGSVSTLKIQRTERGDSAVYLCASSPQMNTEAFFGQGTRLTVV.

The chain recombines TRBV28 with TRBJ2-1; TRBD1 aligns across 8 bases. V trimming: 7 bases; J trimming: 13 bases; junction bases outside the gene matches: 15. CDR3 size: 14 residues. Germline-derived CDR1 and CDR2 are MDHEN and SYDVKM. The CDR3 nucleotides are TGTGCCAGCACCAAGGACAGGGTAGTATTGAGTCAGTTCTTC. This gives the protein CASTKDRVVLSQFF.

J is TRBJ2-3 and V is TRBV9; 9 positions match TRBD2. The CDR3 totals 15 residues. The germline V gene encodes CDR1 SGDLS and CDR2 YYNGEE. Germline trimming cut 2 bases from V and 5 bases from J; bases unmatched to any gene: 6. CDR3 region: CASSVKRGVGDTQYF. The CDR3, as DNA: TGTGCCAGCAGCGTTAAGCGGGGGGTTGGAGATACGCAGTATTTT.

V gene TRBV3-1 (or the pseudogene TRBV3-2) combines with J gene TRBJ2-7; 7 bases match TRBD2. The CDR3 extends over 13 amino acids. The V gene end was trimmed by 5 bases and the J gene end by 1 base; junction bases not matched to a gene: 2. Germline values: CDR1 LGHDT, CDR2 YNNKEL (reference sequence). In nucleotides, the CDR3 is TGTGCCAGCAGCGAGGGAGGGTCCTACGAGCAGTACTTC. Translation gives CASSEGGSYEQYF.

J is TRBJ1-1 and V is TRBV5-6; D is perhaps TRBD1 (5 bases). With 2 bases removed from V and 1 base from J, the gap between germline ends came to 6 bases. The CDR3 sequence is 13 residues long. The V gene's germline CDR1 is SGHDT and CDR2 YYEEEE. The CDR3: CASSFGQNTEAFF. CDR3 in DNA: TGTGCCAGCAGCTTCGGACAGAACACTGAAGCTTTCTTT.

The rearrangement uses TRBV7-9 and TRBJ2-3; 7 bases match TRBD2. J gave up 6 bases and V 7 bases, and 4 bases lay outside the gene matches. The germline V gene has CDR1 SEHNR and CDR2 FQNEAQ (reference sequence). CDR3 length equals 12 residues. CDR3 sequence reads: CASNLGGDTQYF. CDR3 sequence (DNA): TGTGCCAGCAACCTGGGGGGGGATACGCAGTATTTT.

The chain couples TRBV10-3 to TRBJ1-1; D not resolved. CDR1 and CDR2 from the germline V gene are ENHRY and SYGVKD. The CDR3 has 14 residues. Trimming took off 0 bases at V and 4 bases at J, with 9 bases between the two ends. DNA of the CDR3: TGTGCCATCAGTGAGTCCTTGGGCGTCACTGAAGCTTTCTTT. Protein product: CAISESLGVTEAFF.